Presented here are 19 T cell receptor beta chains from one specimen sequenced in a study of T-cell reconstitution after alpha-beta-depleted transplantation in children. A library of TCRbeta sequences, prepared with unique molecular identifiers, was generated. TCRdb independently ran MiXCR on the PCR reads; one entry per CDR3 protein. The sample contains roughly 500,000 distinct CDR3 sequences, approximately 12% of which appear only once. Material: PBMCs from the stem cell graft donor, obtained from the stem cell graft. Every receptor here comes from a human donor who donated a stem cell graft to a child with combined immunodeficiency.

This clonotype was found a few times. This rearrangement joins TRBV24-1 to TRBJ2-5; D ambiguous. Germline V gene sequence: CDR1 KGHDR, CDR2 SFDVKD. The CDR3 spans 11 residues. The ends were cut back, 3 bases at V and 7 bases at J, with 5 bases in the middle. This chain's CDR3 is CATSDVGTQYF. CDR3 in DNA: TGTGCCACCAGTGATGTGGGGACCCAGTACTTC.

The rearrangement links TRBV6-5 to TRBJ1-5, with unresolved D. Trimming stripped 5 bases from V and 0 bases from J, with 8 bases between. Germline V gene data show CDR1 as MNHEY and CDR2 as SVGAGI. The CDR3 runs 14 residues. CDR3: CASSNGPSNQPQHF. The CDR3 DNA reads TGTGCCAGCAGTAACGGACCTAGCAATCAGCCCCAGCATTTT.

This clonotype showed up just a few times. V gene TRBV6-4 combines with J gene TRBJ2-7; D is perhaps TRBD1 or TRBD2 (5 bases each). Germline loops: CDR1 MRHNA, CDR2 SNTAGT. This CDR3 spans 15 amino acids. Trimming cost V 8 bases and J 4 bases, with 21 bases left between them. For the CDR3, the DNA is TGTGCCAGCCGGAGAAGGGGAGAGGGTGATTACGAGCAGTACTTC. Translation gives CASRRRGEGDYEQYF.

The rearrangement links TRBV12-3 or TRBV12-4 to TRBJ1-4; no reliable D call. This CDR3 has 14 amino acids. Trimming pared 3 bases from V and 0 bases from J, leaving 5 bases between. As DNA, the CDR3 is TGTGCCAGCAGTTTTAGTGCAACTAATGAAAAACTGTTTTTT. Translating gives CASSFSATNEKLFF.

This clonotype was counted a few times. The chain employs TRBV28 and TRBJ1-1; 7 nucleotides match TRBD1. The CDR3 is made up of 16 amino acids. CDR1 is MDHEN and CDR2 is SYDVKM in the germline V gene. Trimming removed 6 bases from V and 1 base from J; junction bases left unmatched: 11. For the CDR3, the DNA is TGTGCCAGCAGACAAACCGGGACAGTAGAGAACACTGAAGCTTTCTTT. Translating it yields CASRQTGTVENTEAFF.

This clonotype has just a few counts. The V and J genes are TRBV9 and TRBJ2-5; D may be TRBD1 or TRBD2 (6 bases each). The CDR3 loop spans 15 amino acids. Trimming removed 4 bases at V and 1 base at J, with 14 bases between. CDR1 SGDLS and CDR2 YYNGEE come from the germline V gene. The CDR3: CASSIEGGPQETQYF. The CDR3 region has the DNA TGTGCCAGCAGCATCGAGGGGGGCCCCCAAGAGACCCAGTACTTC.

This clonotype has only a few counts. This rearrangement joins TRBV5-1 to TRBJ1-3; 11 bases line up with TRBD1. This CDR3 has 15 amino acids. The germline V gene encodes CDR1 SGHRS and CDR2 YFSETQ. V lost 0 bases and J lost 7; bases outside the gene matches: 3. For the CDR3, the DNA is TGCGCCAGCAGCTTGGACGGACAGGGGGCGAACACCATATATTTT. Translated, it gives CASSLDGQGANTIYF.

This clonotype was detected a few times. The chain joins TRBV11-2 to TRBJ1-4, with 9 positions matching TRBD1. Per the germline V gene, CDR1 is SGHAT and CDR2 is FQNNGV. The CDR3 is made up of 15 amino acids. V shed 0 bases, J shed 7 bases, and the junction held 3 bases outside the gene matches. The CDR3 is CASSLDGTGIEKLFF. CDR3 in DNA: TGTGCCAGCAGCTTAGATGGGACAGGGATTGAAAAACTGTTTTTT.

This sequence joins TRBV24-1 and TRBJ2-5; D gene ambiguous. V lost 4 bases and J 4 bases, leaving 15 bases between the germline ends. Germline V gives CDR1 KGHDR, CDR2 SFDVKD. The length of the CDR3 is 15 residues. CDR3 nucleotides: TGTGCCACCAGTGACCTCACCTCTTGGGGAGAGACCCAGTACTTC. Residues: CATSDLTSWGETQYF.

In its sample, this clonotype was seen many times. The V and J genes are TRBV24-1 and TRBJ2-5, with no clear D. CDR3 length: 15 amino acids. V dropped 2 bases and J dropped 0 bases, with 9 bases sitting between them. From germline, CDR1 is KGHDR and CDR2 SFDVKD. This chain's CDR3 is CATSDWSGNQETQYF. In nucleotides, the CDR3 is TGTGCCACCAGTGATTGGTCTGGTAACCAAGAGACCCAGTACTTC.

This clonotype was seen more than once but under ten times. DNA of the CDR3: TGTGCCAGCAGCCGAACTTGGACTAGCGGGAGGGCCTACGAGCAGTACTTC. This translates into CASSRTWTSGRAYEQYF. J is TRBJ2-7 and V is TRBV27, with 15 nucleotides matching TRBD2. Per the germline V gene, CDR1 is MNHEY and CDR2 is SMNVEV (reference sequence). The V gene end was trimmed by 6 bases and the J gene end by 2 bases; junction bases not matched to a gene: 8. The CDR3 extends over 17 amino acids.

On this clonotype: The junction departs from the called germline gene at one end, perhaps through a read error. The chain has TRBV27 and TRBJ2-1; D unclear. From germline, CDR1 is MNHEY and CDR2 SMNVEV (reference sequence). The CDR3 spans 13 residues. The CDR3 nucleotides read TGTGCCGGCAGTTTCAGCCCTAACAATGAGCAGTTCTTC. It specifies CAGSFSPNNEQFF.

This clonotype showed up many times. CDR3 DNA: TGTGCCAGCAGTTTATTGGGTGGCAATCAGCCCCAGCATTTT. Encoded protein: CASSLLGGNQPQHF. This chain joins TRBV27 and TRBJ1-5; D remains ambiguous. Germline V gives CDR1 MNHEY, CDR2 SMNVEV (reference sequence). With 1 base removed from V and 2 bases from J, the gap between germline ends came to 6 bases. The CDR3 runs 14 residues.

This clonotype has more than one count but fewer than ten. J is TRBJ2-1 and V is TRBV9; 10 positions agree with TRBD2. Losses at the gene ends were 7 bases for V and 8 bases for J; bases not matched to a gene: 12. Germline-derived CDR1 and CDR2 are SGDLS and YYNGEE. This CDR3 spans 15 amino acids. CDR3 region: CASGLLAGDGDEQFF. The CDR3 region has the DNA TGTGCCAGCGGCCTCCTAGCGGGAGACGGGGATGAGCAGTTCTTC.

The chain joins TRBV19 to TRBJ2-7, with D possibly matching TRBD2 (6 bases). The CDR3 has 14 amino acids. V lost 4 bases to trimming and J lost 2 bases, with 12 bases between them. Germline CDR1 reads LNHDA; CDR2 reads SQIVND (reference sequence). DNA for the CDR3: TGTGCCAGTAGTACCCGTAGGACTACCTACGAGCAGTACTTC. Protein sequence: CASSTRRTTYEQYF.

The V gene is TRBV24-1, the J gene TRBJ1-2; D gene ambiguous. CDR3 length: 11 residues. Per the germline V gene, CDR1 is KGHDR and CDR2 is SFDVKD. Between the trimmed V and J ends, which lost 6 bases and 3 bases, there was a span of 4 bases. The CDR3 loop reads CATSNDYGYTF. The CDR3 bases are TGTGCCACCAGTAACGACTATGGCTACACCTTC.

J is TRBJ2-3 and V is TRBV6-2 or TRBV6-3; 7 bases map to TRBD1. CDR1 and CDR2 (germline): MNHEY, SVGEGT. The CDR3 runs to 14 residues. Unmatched junction bases numbered 8, after V lost 9 bases and J lost 2 bases. CDR3 region: CASGRGGYTDTQYF. The CDR3 DNA reads TGTGCCAGTGGTAGAGGGGGCTACACAGATACGCAGTATTTT.

There are many counts of this clonotype. The chain couples TRBV9 to TRBJ2-3; D remains unclear. Germline V CDR1 and CDR2: SGDLS, YYNGEE. V gave up 4 bases and J gave up 3 bases, with 12 bases separating them. This CDR3 has 14 amino acids. In DNA form, the CDR3 reads TGTGCCAGCAGCCCTGGTCAGCTTACAGATACGCAGTATTTT. It yields the protein CASSPGQLTDTQYF.

In its sample, this clonotype was seen a few times. V usage is TRBV12-3 or TRBV12-4 and J usage is TRBJ2-1, with 9 bases lining up with TRBD2. The CDR3 sequence is 14 residues long. V was pared by 3 bases and J by 8 bases, with 5 bases of the junction left unmatched. The DNA for the CDR3 is TGTGCCAGCAGTTTTGCGGGAGGGGGGCATGAGCAGTTCTTC. This sequence encodes CASSFAGGGHEQFF.